This T cell receptor beta chain is drawn from a study of shared clonotypes between healthy human individuals. The CDR3 extends over 14 amino acids. Trimming at V came to 0 bases and at J to 5 bases, leaving 6 bases not matched to a gene. Germline V gene sequence: CDR1 SQVTM, CDR2 ANQGSEA. Original handling: From ImmunoSEQ came sequences covering only the junction and carrying no quality scores, so filtering differed. Data came from immunoSEQ multiplex PCR; TCRdb stores just in-frame clones and leaves some out. V, J and clone size derive from that table, while D and trimming were established from the DNA sequence. The data show roughly 2.2 million clones, 80% to 95% seen once.

The genes are TRBV29-1 and TRBJ1-2, with 7 bases matching TRBD1. The sample consisted of naive CD4+ T cells from PBMCs. Subset in this sample: CD45RA+ positively selected. This sequence was found in a man aged 18-30 years in good health. Some clones in this sample may be carry-over from other donors' samples. Written as DNA, the CDR3 is TGCAGCGTTGAAGAAGTGGGACAGTTATATGGCTACACCTTC. Its protein product is CSVEEVGQLYGYTF. The full variable domain, completed using reference TRBV29-1 and TRBJ1-2, is SAVISQKPSRDICQRGTSLTIQCQVDSQVTMMFWYRQQPGQSLTLIATANQGSEATYESGFVIDKFPISRPNLTFSTLTVSNMSPEDSSIYLCSVEEVGQLYGYTFGSGTRLTVV.